The 12 T cell receptor beta chains given below trace back to one sample, sequenced in a study of blood T cell repertoires in COVID-19. Generated by immunoSEQ multiplex PCR, the TCRdb table keeps only in-frame clones and is missing some. The data hold about 270,000 clones, with around 85% observed a single time. Sequencing was performed on peripheral blood. These receptors were obtained from a woman aged 45 to 65 with active or convalescent COVID-19.

CDR3 sequence (DNA): TGTGCCAGCAGCTGGACTAGCCATAACACCGGGGAGCTGTTTTTT. It is translated as CASSWTSHNTGELFF. The chain is built from TRBV5-6 and TRBJ2-2, with 8 bases lining up with TRBD2. The CDR3 runs to 15 residues. Trimming took 3 bases from V and 2 from J; bases not matched to a gene: 3. Germline CDR1 SGHDT, CDR2 YYEEEE. Full variable domain (remainder filled in from reference TRBV5-6 and TRBJ2-2): DAGVTQSPTHLIKTRGQQVTLRCSPKSGHDTVSWYQQALGQGPQFIFQYYEEEERQRGNFPDRFSGHQFPNYSSELNVNALLLGDSALYLCASSWTSHNTGELFFGEGSRLTVL.

The chain has TRBV12-3 or TRBV12-4 and TRBJ2-1; D remains unclear. V was cut by 4 bases and J by 7 bases, with 11 bases left in between. The CDR3 covers 13 residues. CDR3 sequence (DNA): TGTGCCAGCAGTTCCGGAACTAAGAATGAGCAGTTCTTC. Its translation is CASSSGTKNEQFF.

This chain links TRBV5-1 with TRBJ1-2, with a weak D call TRBD1 (5 bases). Trimming removed 0 bases from V and 7 bases from J, with 13 bases in between. Germline V gene sequence: CDR1 SGHRS, CDR2 YFSETQ. The CDR3 length is 14 residues. The CDR3 region has the DNA TGCGCCAGCAGCTTGGGGCAGGGTAAAAGTGGCTACACCTTC. This translates into CASSLGQGKSGYTF.

The chain employs TRBV27 and TRBJ2-1, with D tentatively TRBD2 (5 bases). The germline CDR1 and CDR2 sequences are MNHEY and SMNVEV (reference sequence). Trimming took off 5 bases at V and 8 bases at J, with 16 bases between the two ends. The CDR3 runs 14 residues. The CDR3 here is CASSPGLPRDEQFF. The DNA of the CDR3 is TGTGCCAGCAGTCCAGGACTTCCTAGGGATGAGCAGTTCTTC.

The CDR3 protein is CASTVQGGWTEAFF. The CDR3 nucleotides are TGTGCCAGTACCGTACAGGGGGGGTGGACTGAAGCTTTCTTT. This chain links TRBV19 with TRBJ1-1; TRBD1 matches 8 bases. The CDR3 extends over 14 amino acids. The V gene end was trimmed by 7 bases and the J gene end by 5 bases; junction bases not matched to a gene: 9. Germline values: CDR1 LNHDA, CDR2 SQIVND (reference sequence). Together with reference TRBV19 and TRBJ1-1, the CDR3 gives the full variable domain: DGGITQSPKYLFRKEGQNVTLSCEQNLNHDAMYWYRQDPGQGLRLIYYSQIVNDFQKGDIAEGYSVSREKKESFPLTVTSAQKNPTAFYLCASTVQGGWTEAFFGQGTRLTVV.

This chain connects TRBV19 to TRBJ2-1; the match to TRBD2 covers 13 bases. J was trimmed by 14 bases and V by 6 bases; bases with no gene match: 10. Per germline, CDR1 LNHDA and CDR2 SQIVND (reference sequence). The CDR3 is made up of 14 amino acids. The CDR3 DNA reads TGTGCCAGTAGACGAATTGGACTAGCGGGAGAAAAGTTCTTC. Protein sequence: CASRRIGLAGEKFF. Full variable domain (outside the CDR3, taken from reference TRBV19 and TRBJ2-1): DGGITQSPKYLFRKEGQNVTLSCEQNLNHDAMYWYRQDPGQGLRLIYYSQIVNDFQKGDIAEGYSVSREKKESFPLTVTSAQKNPTAFYLCASRRIGLAGEKFFGPGTRLTVL.

CDR3 amino acids: CASSHGTSGNLPYEQYF. The CDR3 bases are TGTGCCAGCAGTCACGGGACTAGCGGGAACTTACCCTACGAGCAGTACTTC. The J gene is TRBJ2-7, the V gene TRBV27, with 13 bases identical to TRBD2. The germline V gene has CDR1 MNHEY and CDR2 SMNVEV (reference sequence). V trimming: 5 bases; J trimming: 2 bases; junction bases outside the gene matches: 9. The CDR3 length is 17 residues.

This clone is a singleton in its sample. This chain uses TRBV4-2 with TRBJ2-5; 16 nucleotides align to TRBD2. The germline V gene has CDR1 LGHNA and CDR2 YNFKEQ. CDR3 length: 16 residues. Trimming at V came to 3 bases and at J to 4 bases, leaving 2 bases not matched to a gene. The CDR3 here is CASSQGTSGRGETQYF. The CDR3 DNA reads as TGTGCCAGCAGCCAGGGGACTAGCGGGAGGGGAGAGACCCAGTACTTC.

The V gene is TRBV2, the J gene TRBJ1-2; 7 bases align to TRBD1. The CDR3 extends over 14 amino acids. Germline values: CDR1 SNHLY, CDR2 FYNNEI. The V and J ends lost 5 bases and 0 bases, in that order; junction bases with no gene match: 3. The CDR3 loop is CASSIDRANYGYTF. For the CDR3, the DNA is TGTGCCAGCAGTATTGACAGGGCTAACTATGGCTACACCTTC.

The chain links TRBV19 to TRBJ1-6; TRBD1 agrees at 9 bases. The germline CDR1 and CDR2 sequences are LNHDA and SQIVND (reference sequence). V lost 2 bases, J lost 7 bases, and 3 bases stayed unmatched. CDR3 length: 15 residues. CDR3 coding DNA: TGTGCCAGTAGTATACGGACAGGGGCGAATTCACCCCTCCACTTT. Its translation is CASSIRTGANSPLHF.

This rearrangement joins TRBV7-6 to TRBJ2-3; 14 nucleotides match TRBD2. CDR1 is SGHVS, CDR2 FNYEAQ, per germline. Trimming at V came to 4 bases and at J to 8 bases, leaving 5 bases not matched to a gene. The CDR3 spans 15 residues. CDR3 DNA sequence: TGTGCCAGCAGCTCTGGGACTAGCGGGGGAGGTACGCAGTATTTT. Amino acids: CASSSGTSGGGTQYF. Combining the CDR3 with reference TRBV7-6 and TRBJ2-3 gives the whole variable domain GAGVSQSPRYKVTKRGQDVALRCDPISGHVSLYWYRQALGQGPEFLTYFNYEAQQDKSGLPNDRFSAERPEGSISTLTIQRTEQRDSAMYRCASSSGTSGGGTQYFGPGTRLTVL.

Concerning this clone itself: Its ends do not fully match the called genes, so a read error is possible. J is TRBJ1-6 and V is TRBV7-3; the D gene is possibly TRBD1 (5 bases). The CDR3 is 11 residues long. Germline CDR1 is SGHTA and CDR2 is FQGTGA. The CDR3 spells CASKGLQCKPF. CDR3 nucleotides: TGTGCCAGCAAGGGGCTACAGTGTAAGCCCTTT.